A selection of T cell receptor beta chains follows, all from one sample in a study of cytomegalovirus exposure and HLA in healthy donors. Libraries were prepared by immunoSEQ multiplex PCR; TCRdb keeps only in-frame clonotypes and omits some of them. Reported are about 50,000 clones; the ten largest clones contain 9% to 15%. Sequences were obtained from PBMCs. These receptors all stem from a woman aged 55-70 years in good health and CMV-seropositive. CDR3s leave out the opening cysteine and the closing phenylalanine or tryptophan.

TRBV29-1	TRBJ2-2	SAGDRGQGNTGELF
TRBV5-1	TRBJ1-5	ASSLTGSNQPQH
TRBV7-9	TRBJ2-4	ASSLAELAKNIQY
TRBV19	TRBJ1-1	ASSPGGQGALRNTEAF
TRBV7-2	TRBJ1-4	ASSTGQGATNEKLF
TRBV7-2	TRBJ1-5	ASSPGTGSNQPQH
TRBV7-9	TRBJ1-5	ASSSGSVQPQH
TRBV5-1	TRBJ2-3	ASSVQGGDTQY
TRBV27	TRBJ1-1	ASSLGGGVRNEAF
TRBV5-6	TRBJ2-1	ASRETGESLNEQF
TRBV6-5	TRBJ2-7	ASSTQGYEQY
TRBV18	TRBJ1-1	ASSPSSLNTEAF
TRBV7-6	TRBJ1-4	ASSLSGANEKLF
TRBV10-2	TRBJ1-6	ASSARGDNSPLH
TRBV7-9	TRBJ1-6	ASGITGLGSPLH